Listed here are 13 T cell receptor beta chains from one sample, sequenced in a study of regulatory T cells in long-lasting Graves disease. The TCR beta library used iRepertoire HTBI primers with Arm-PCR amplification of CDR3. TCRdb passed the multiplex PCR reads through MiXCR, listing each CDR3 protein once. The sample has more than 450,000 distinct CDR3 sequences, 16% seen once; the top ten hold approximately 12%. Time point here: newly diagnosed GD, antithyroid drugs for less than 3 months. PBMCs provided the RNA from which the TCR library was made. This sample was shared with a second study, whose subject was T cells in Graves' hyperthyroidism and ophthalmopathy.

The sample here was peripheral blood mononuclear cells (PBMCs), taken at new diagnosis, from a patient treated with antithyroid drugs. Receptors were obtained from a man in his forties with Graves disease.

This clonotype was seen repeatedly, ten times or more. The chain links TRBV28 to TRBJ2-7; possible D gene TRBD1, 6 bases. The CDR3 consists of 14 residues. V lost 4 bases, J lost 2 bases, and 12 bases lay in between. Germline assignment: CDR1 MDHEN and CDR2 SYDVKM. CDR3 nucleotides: TGTGCCAGCAGTTCTCAGGGGAATCCCTACGAGCAGTACTTC. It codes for CASSSQGNPYEQYF.

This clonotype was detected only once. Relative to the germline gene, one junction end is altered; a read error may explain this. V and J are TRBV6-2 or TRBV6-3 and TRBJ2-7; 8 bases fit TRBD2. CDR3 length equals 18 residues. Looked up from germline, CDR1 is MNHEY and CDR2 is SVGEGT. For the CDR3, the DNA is TGTGCCAGCAGTGAATCAGATATACCGGGACTAGTCACCTACGAGCAGCACTTC. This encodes CASSESDIPGLVTYEQHF.

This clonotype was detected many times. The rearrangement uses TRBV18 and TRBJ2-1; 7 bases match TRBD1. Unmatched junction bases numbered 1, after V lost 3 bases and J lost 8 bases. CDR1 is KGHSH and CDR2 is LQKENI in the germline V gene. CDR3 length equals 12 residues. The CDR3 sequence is CASSPTGDEQFF. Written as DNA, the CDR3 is TGTGCCAGCTCACCCACAGGGGATGAGCAGTTCTTC.

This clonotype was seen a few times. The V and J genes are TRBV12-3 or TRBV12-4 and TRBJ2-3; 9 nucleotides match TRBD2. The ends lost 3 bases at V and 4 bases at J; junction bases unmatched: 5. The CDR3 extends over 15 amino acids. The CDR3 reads CASSLLAGPPDTQYF. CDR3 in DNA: TGTGCCAGCAGTTTGCTAGCGGGACCCCCAGATACGCAGTATTTT.

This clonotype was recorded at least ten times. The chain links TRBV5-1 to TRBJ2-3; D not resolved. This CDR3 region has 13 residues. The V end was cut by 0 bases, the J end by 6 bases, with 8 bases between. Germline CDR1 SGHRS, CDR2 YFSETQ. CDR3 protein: CASSLVPVDTQYF. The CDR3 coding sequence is TGCGCCAGCAGCTTGGTCCCCGTGGATACGCAGTATTTT.

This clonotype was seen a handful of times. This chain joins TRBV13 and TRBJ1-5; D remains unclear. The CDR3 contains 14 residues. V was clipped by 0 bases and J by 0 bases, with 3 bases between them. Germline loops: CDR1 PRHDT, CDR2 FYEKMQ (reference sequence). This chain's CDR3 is CASSLGISNQPQHF. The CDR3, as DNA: TGTGCCAGCAGCTTAGGTATTAGCAATCAGCCCCAGCATTTT.

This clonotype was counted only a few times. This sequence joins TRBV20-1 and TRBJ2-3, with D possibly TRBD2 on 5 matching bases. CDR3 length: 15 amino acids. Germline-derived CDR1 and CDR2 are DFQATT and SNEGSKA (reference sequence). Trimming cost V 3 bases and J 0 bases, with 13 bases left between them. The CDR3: CSASLNGGSTDTQYF. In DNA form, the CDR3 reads TGCAGTGCTAGTTTAAACGGCGGGAGCACAGATACGCAGTATTTT.

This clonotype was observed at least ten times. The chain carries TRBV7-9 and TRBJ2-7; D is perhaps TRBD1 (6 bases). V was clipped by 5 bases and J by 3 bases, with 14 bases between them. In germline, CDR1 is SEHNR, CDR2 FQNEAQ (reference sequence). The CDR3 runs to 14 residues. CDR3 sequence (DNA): TGTGCCAGCAGCGCCGACAGGTCCTTCTACGAGCAGTACTTC. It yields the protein CASSADRSFYEQYF.

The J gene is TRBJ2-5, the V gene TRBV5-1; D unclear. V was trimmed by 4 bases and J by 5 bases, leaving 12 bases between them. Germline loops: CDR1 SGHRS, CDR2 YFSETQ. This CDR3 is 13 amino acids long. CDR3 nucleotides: TGCGCCAGCAGCCGGGTAGATGAGGAGACCCAGTACTTC. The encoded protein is CASSRVDEETQYF.

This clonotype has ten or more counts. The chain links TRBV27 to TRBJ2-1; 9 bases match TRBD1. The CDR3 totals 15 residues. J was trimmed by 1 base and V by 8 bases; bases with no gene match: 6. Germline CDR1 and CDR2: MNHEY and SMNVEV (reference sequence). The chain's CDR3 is CASSFDRGSYNEQFF. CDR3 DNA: TGTGCCAGCTCGTTTGACAGGGGGTCCTACAATGAGCAGTTCTTC.

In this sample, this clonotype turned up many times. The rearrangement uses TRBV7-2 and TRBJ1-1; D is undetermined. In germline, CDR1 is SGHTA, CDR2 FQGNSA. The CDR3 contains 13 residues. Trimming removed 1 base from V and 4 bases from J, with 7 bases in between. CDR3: CASSLDRVTEAFF. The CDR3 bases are TGTGCCAGCAGCTTAGATAGGGTCACTGAAGCTTTCTTT.

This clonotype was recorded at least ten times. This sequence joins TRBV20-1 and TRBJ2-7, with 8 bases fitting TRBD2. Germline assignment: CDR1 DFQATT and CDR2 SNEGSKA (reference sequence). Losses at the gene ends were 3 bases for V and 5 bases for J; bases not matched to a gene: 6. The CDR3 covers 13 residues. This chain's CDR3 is CSASGRAVHEQYF. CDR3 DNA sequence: TGCAGTGCTAGCGGGAGGGCCGTCCACGAGCAGTACTTC.

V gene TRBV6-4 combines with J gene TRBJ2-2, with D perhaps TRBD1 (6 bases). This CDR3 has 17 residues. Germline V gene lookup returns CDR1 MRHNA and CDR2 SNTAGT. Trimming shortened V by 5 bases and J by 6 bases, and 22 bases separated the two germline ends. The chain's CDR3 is CASSPRTVYNNAGELFF. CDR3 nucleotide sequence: TGTGCCAGCAGTCCAAGGACAGTCTATAACAACGCCGGGGAGCTGTTTTTT.